What follows describes a single TCR beta chain. This entry belongs to a study of blood T cell repertoires in COVID-19. At the level of the study: Sites in the United States, Italy and Spain provided acute and convalescent COVID-19 samples. T cells, B-cell-depleted T cells, or PBMCs provided the cDNA or gDNA that served as material.

The ends lost 0 bases at V and 0 bases at J; junction bases unmatched: 4. Germline V CDR1 and CDR2: SGHRS, YFSETQ. CDR3 size: 16 residues. Original processing methods: Amplification with reference gene primers provided the estimates of nucleated cell counts. Data came from immunoSEQ multiplex PCR; TCRdb stores just in-frame clones and leaves some out. The D gene and trimming were derived from the DNA, and the V and J assignments and clone size from that table. The table records around 200,000 clones, 70% to 80% of them present only once. The sequence came from a woman in her forties or fifties with acute or convalescent COVID-19. Sequenced input: peripheral blood. The rearrangement uses TRBV5-1 and TRBJ2-7; TRBD1 matches 9 bases. CDR3 in DNA: TGCGCCAGCAGCTTGGGCGGGACAGGGTTCTCCTACGAGCAGTACTTC. Its translation is CASSLGGTGFSYEQYF. Full variable domain (missing parts from reference TRBV5-1 and TRBJ2-7): KAGVTQTPRYLIKTRGQQVTLSCSPISGHRSVSWYQQTPGQGLQFLFEYFSETQRNKGNFPGRFSGRQFSNSRSEMNVSTLELGDSALYLCASSLGGTGFSYEQYFGPGTRLTVT.